The 7 T cell receptor beta chains reported below all come from one sample, sequenced in a study of T cells after yellow fever vaccination. TCRdb itself ran the 5' RACE reads through MiXCR, one entry per CDR3 protein. The sample lists about 150,000 distinct CDR3 sequences; about 6.2% were seen once. The material was CD4+ T cells sorted from PBMCs, obtained 10 days after the yellow fever booster vaccination. These receptors all stem from a man in his thirties or forties who received the YFV17D yellow fever vaccine.

This clonotype has ten or more counts. This chain links TRBV12-3 or TRBV12-4 with TRBJ2-7; D is unresolved. Trimming shortened V by 2 bases and J by 5 bases, and 13 bases separated the two germline ends. The CDR3 spans 14 residues. CDR3 bases: TGTGCCAGCAGTTTATCACGGTCAGCCCACGAGCAGTACTTC. Its protein is CASSLSRSAHEQYF.

This clonotype appeared many times. The rearrangement joins TRBV6-2 or TRBV6-3 to TRBJ1-2; tentative D call: TRBD1 (5 bases). The germline V and J ends were trimmed by 6 bases and 4 bases, with 12 bases remaining between them. Germline CDR1 is MNHEY and CDR2 is SVGEGT. The CDR3 totals 13 residues. The CDR3 protein is CASRIDRIYGYTF. CDR3 DNA sequence: TGTGCCAGCAGAATTGACAGAATCTATGGCTACACCTTC.

This clonotype was seen ten or more times. The chain recombines TRBV15 with TRBJ2-3; the match to TRBD2 covers 8 bases. Trimming took 6 bases from V and 4 from J; bases not matched to a gene: 15. CDR1 is LNHNV, CDR2 YYDKDF, per germline (reference sequence). The CDR3 spans 17 residues. CDR3 loop: CATREPDYKREPDTQYF. The CDR3, as DNA: TGTGCCACCAGAGAGCCCGACTACAAGCGGGAGCCAGATACGCAGTATTTT.

This clonotype appeared many times. The chain has TRBV7-2 and TRBJ2-1, with D uncertain. Per the germline V gene, CDR1 is SGHTA and CDR2 is FQGNSA. V lost 2 bases, J lost 4 bases, and 12 bases lay in between. This CDR3 is built from 15 residues. This CDR3 reads CASSLLGSLYNEQFF. CDR3 nucleotides: TGTGCCAGCAGCTTACTCGGCAGCCTTTACAATGAGCAGTTCTTC.

The sample holds many counts of this clonotype. The chain links TRBV5-1 to TRBJ1-1, with TRBD1 identical over 7 bases. This CDR3 has 14 amino acids. Germline-derived CDR1 and CDR2 are SGHRS and YFSETQ. The J segment lost 1 base and the V segment lost 4 bases, leaving 4 bases of the junction unmatched. This CDR3 reads CASSGDSQNTEAFF. The CDR3 nucleotides read TGCGCCAGCAGCGGGGACAGCCAGAACACTGAAGCTTTCTTT. Based on the CDR3 plus reference TRBV5-1 and TRBJ1-1, the full variable domain is KAGVTQTPRYLIKTRGQQVTLSCSPISGHRSVSWYQQTPGQGLQFLFEYFSETQRNKGNFPGRFSGRQFSNSRSEMNVSTLELGDSALYLCASSGDSQNTEAFFGQGTRLTVV.

This clonotype was seen only a few times. The chain links TRBV5-4 to TRBJ2-4; no firm D call. V was shortened by 4 bases and J by 7 bases, with 15 bases between the two germline ends. Germline loops: CDR1 SGHNT, CDR2 YYREEE (reference sequence). This CDR3 has 14 amino acids. CDR3 nucleotides: TGTGCCAGCAGCCGACACGGCGGACCTAACATTCAGTACTTC. Protein: CASSRHGGPNIQYF.

In this sample, this clonotype turned up many times. The V call is TRBV20-1, the J call TRBJ2-1; 11 bases align to TRBD2. The CDR3 has 16 amino acids. The V gene's germline CDR1 is DFQATT and CDR2 SNEGSKA (reference sequence). The V and J ends lost 6 bases and 4 bases, in that order; junction bases with no gene match: 11. The CDR3 reads CSARELAGDRYNEQFF. The CDR3, as DNA: TGCAGTGCACGGGAACTAGCGGGAGACCGATACAATGAGCAGTTCTTC.